Each of the 20 T cell receptor beta chains below was sequenced from the same sample in a study of sequential checkpoint blockade in melanoma. Libraries were prepared by immunoSEQ multiplex PCR; TCRdb keeps only in-frame clonotypes and omits some of them. The sample holds about 8,900 clones, roughly 23% seen once. Treatment: randomized to nivolumab then ipilimumab (arm A) or the reverse (arm B). The sequencing here drew on tumor tissue (inferred from file names), taken from a patient given nivolumab and ipilimumab in sequence. These receptors were taken from a human donor with melanoma.

This clone was found many times. The chain is built from TRBV7-4 and TRBJ1-2; TRBD1 is a possible D gene (5 bases). V lost 6 bases to trimming and J lost 7 bases, with 15 bases between them. CDR1 and CDR2 (germline): SGHVT, SQSDAQ. The CDR3 totals 13 residues. DNA of the CDR3: TGTGCCAGCAGTGACCGAGGGGCGCTTGGCTACACCTTC. Its protein is CASSDRGALGYTF.

Within the sample, this clone is medium-sized. V gene TRBV6-8 combines with J gene TRBJ1-5, with D maybe TRBD1 (6 bases). Germline-derived CDR1 and CDR2 are MNHGY and SAAAGT. CDR3 length: 17 amino acids. The germline V and J ends were trimmed by 5 bases and 0 bases, with 17 bases remaining between them. In DNA, the CDR3 is TGTGCCAGCAGTAAGAATAACAGGGACTATAGCAATCAGCCCCAGCATTTT. The encoded protein is CASSKNNRDYSNQPQHF.

This clone was found a few times. This chain joins TRBV6-8 and TRBJ2-3, with a possible D match to TRBD1 (6 bases). V was cut by 2 bases and J by 1 base, with 13 bases left in between. The CDR3 is made up of 16 amino acids. Germline CDR1 reads MNHGY; CDR2 reads SAAAGT. The CDR3 sequence is CASSYGTSFRTDTQYF. The CDR3 DNA reads as TGTGCCAGCAGTTACGGGACATCATTCCGCACAGATACGCAGTATTTT.

A few counts support this clone. The chain employs TRBV30 and TRBJ1-2; tentative D call: TRBD1 (6 bases). V was shortened by 3 bases and J by 8 bases, with 19 bases between the two germline ends. The CDR3 is 14 residues long. Germline V gene data show CDR1 as GTSNPN and CDR2 as SVGIG (reference sequence). CDR3 loop: CAWRRTATLLGYTF. The CDR3, as DNA: TGTGCCTGGAGGCGGACAGCTACTCTTCTCGGCTACACCTTC.

This chain uses TRBV25-1 with TRBJ2-3; D call uncertain. The CDR3 spans 18 residues. The V gene's germline CDR1 is MGHDK and CDR2 SYGVNS. Trimming left V 4 bases short and J 1 base short, with 21 bases between. The CDR3 DNA is TGTGCCAGCAGTGGTAACTTCCCACGGGCGGCGCGCACAGATACGCAGTATTTT. It encodes CASSGNFPRAARTDTQYF.

By share, this clone counts as medium-sized. J is TRBJ2-5 and V is TRBV11-3; 9 positions match TRBD2. Germline assignment: CDR1 SGHNT and CDR2 YENEEA. The CDR3 runs to 16 residues. Trimming at V came to 1 base and at J to 1 base, leaving 4 bases not matched to a gene. CDR3: CASSLGLAVPQETQYF. The CDR3 DNA is TGTGCCAGCAGCTTAGGACTAGCGGTGCCCCAAGAGACCCAGTACTTC. Looking up the rest from reference TRBV11-3 and TRBJ2-5 gives the full variable domain: EAGVVQSPRYKIIEKKQPVAFWCNPISGHNTLYWYLQNLGQGPELLIRYENEEAVDDSQLPKDRFSAERLKGVDSTLKIQPAELGDSAVYLCASSLGLAVPQETQYFGPGTRLLVL.

V usage is TRBV5-1 and J usage is TRBJ2-5, with D unresolved. V lost 0 bases and J 0 bases, leaving 9 bases between the germline ends. Germline assignment: CDR1 SGHRS and CDR2 YFSETQ. The CDR3 runs 15 residues. The CDR3 sequence is CASSLVGPDQETQYF. The CDR3 DNA follows: TGCGCCAGCAGCTTGGTTGGGCCAGACCAAGAGACCCAGTACTTC.

This clone was seen just once. This chain connects TRBV28 to TRBJ2-2; D is perhaps TRBD1 (5 bases). V was clipped by 5 bases and J by 4 bases, with 14 bases between them. CDR1 is MDHEN, CDR2 SYDVKM, per germline. The length of the CDR3 is 15 residues. The CDR3 nucleotides read TGTGCCAGCAGTAGGCAGGGCTTTTGCACCGGGGAGCTGTTTTTT. It translates to CASSRQGFCTGELFF. The whole variable domain, remainder taken from reference TRBV28 and TRBJ2-2, is DVKVTQSSRYLVKRTGEKVFLECVQDMDHENMFWYRQDPGLGLRLIYFSYDVKMKEKGDIPEGYSVSREKKERFSLILESASTNQTSMYLCASSRQGFCTGELFFGEGSRLTVL.

The rearrangement joins TRBV14 to TRBJ1-3; 9 positions match TRBD1. The CDR3 is made up of 16 amino acids. V gave up 3 bases and J gave up 6 bases; unmatched junction bases: 9. Germline CDR1 is SGHDN and CDR2 is FVKESK. The CDR3 DNA reads as TGTGCCAGCAGCCAGAATCCGGGACAGGGAAAAAACACCATATATTTT. This codes for CASSQNPGQGKNTIYF. Complete variable domain (other parts from reference TRBV14 and TRBJ1-3): EAGVTQFPSHSVIEKGQTVTLRCDPISGHDNLYWYRRVMGKEIKFLLHFVKESKQDESGMPNNRFLAERTGGTYSTLKVQPAELEDSGVYFCASSQNPGQGKNTIYFGEGSWLTVV.

V usage is TRBV28 and J usage is TRBJ2-3; 7 bases align to TRBD1. Germline V lookup: CDR1 MDHEN, CDR2 SYDVKM. The CDR3 is 18 amino acids. V shed 5 bases, J shed 0 bases, and the junction held 14 bases outside the gene matches. For the CDR3, the DNA is TGTGCCAGCAGTCCCCTCCCCCACAGGGGCCCTAGCACAGATACGCAGTATTTT. Residues: CASSPLPHRGPSTDTQYF. Complete variable domain (other parts from reference TRBV28 and TRBJ2-3): DVKVTQSSRYLVKRTGEKVFLECVQDMDHENMFWYRQDPGLGLRLIYFSYDVKMKEKGDIPEGYSVSREKKERFSLILESASTNQTSMYLCASSPLPHRGPSTDTQYFGPGTRLTVL.

The chain recombines TRBV11-3 with TRBJ1-4; the D gene is possibly TRBD1 (6 bases). The germline V and J ends were trimmed by 1 base and 7 bases, with 16 bases remaining between them. The germline gives CDR1 SGHNT, CDR2 YENEEA. The CDR3 extends over 16 amino acids. In nucleotides, the CDR3 is TGTGCCAGCAGCTTAGTGGGACAATGGGGCGGTGAAAAACTGTTTTTT. Amino acid sequence: CASSLVGQWGGEKLFF.

This clone was counted between two and nine times. The V call is TRBV7-6, the J call TRBJ2-5; TRBD2 is a possible D gene (6 bases). The CDR3 totals 18 residues. Germline V CDR1 and CDR2: SGHVS, FNYEAQ. V was cut by 5 bases and J by 1 base, with 23 bases left in between. The CDR3 spells CASSRTTGTSSTQETQYF. The CDR3 DNA follows: TGTGCCAGCAGCCGTACCACCGGGACTTCTTCCACCCAAGAGACCCAGTACTTC.

This clone ranks as medium-sized. The chain links TRBV11-3 to TRBJ1-1; TRBD1 matches at 9 bases. Unmatched junction bases numbered 7, after V lost 5 bases and J lost 3 bases. The CDR3 consists of 15 residues. Germline CDR1 and CDR2: SGHNT and YENEEA. CDR3 nucleotides: TGTGCCAGCAGCGCGACAGGGGGAAGGGACACTGAAGCTTTCTTT. Its translation: CASSATGGRDTEAFF.

This sequence joins TRBV14 and TRBJ2-1; D is possibly TRBD2 (5 bases). Germline CDR1 and CDR2: SGHDN and FVKESK. This CDR3 has 16 amino acids. V lost 3 bases and J lost 0, with 12 bases in between. The CDR3 loop is CASSQPSLSSYNEQFF. CDR3 nucleotide sequence: TGTGCCAGCAGCCAGCCTAGCCTGAGCTCCTACAATGAGCAGTTCTTC.

This rearrangement joins TRBV19 to TRBJ2-4, with D hard to call. V was clipped by 1 base and J by 1 base, with 8 bases between them. The CDR3 loop spans 15 amino acids. The germline V gene encodes CDR1 LNHDA and CDR2 SQIVND (reference sequence). CDR3 DNA: TGTGCCAGTAGTATAGGACCCGGGGCCAAAAACATTCAGTACTTC. Its translation: CASSIGPGAKNIQYF.

This clone counts as medium-sized. V and J are TRBV28 and TRBJ2-7; D perhaps matches TRBD1 (5 bases). V shed 3 bases and J shed 3 bases, with 12 bases lying between them. Looked up from germline, CDR1 is MDHEN and CDR2 is SYDVKM. The CDR3 is 14 amino acids. CDR3 in DNA: TGTGCCAGCAGTTTGGGGCTGACAGTCTACGAGCAGTACGTC. Protein sequence: CASSLGLTVYEQYV.

Ten or more counts support this clone. The V and J genes are TRBV11-3 and TRBJ2-7; TRBD2 agrees at 8 bases. This CDR3 has 14 residues. Germline CDR1 and CDR2: SGHNT and YENEEA. V gave up 2 bases and J gave up 0 bases; unmatched junction bases: 0. In DNA form, the CDR3 reads TGTGCCAGCAGCTTAAGCGGGGGCTCCTACGAGCAGTACTTC. Its translation: CASSLSGGSYEQYF.

The rearrangement uses TRBV19 and TRBJ1-1; no reliable D call. The V gene's germline CDR1 is LNHDA and CDR2 SQIVND (reference sequence). CDR3 size: 14 residues. Trimming took 4 bases from V and 2 from J, leaving 11 bases between them. Written as DNA, the CDR3 is TGTGCCAGTAGTACTAGAAGGGATAACACTGAAGCTTTCTTT. This encodes CASSTRRDNTEAFF.

This clone was found many times. The J gene is TRBJ2-1, the V gene TRBV1; the table gives TRBD2 as D, unverified against the DNA. TRBV1 is termed a pseudogene. This CDR3 spans 19 amino acids. Here the CDR3 reads CASSQGGRGGDPNYNEQFF. Written as DNA, the CDR3 is TGCGCCAGCAGCCAAGGAGGGCGGGGGGGCGACCCAAACTACAATGAGCAGTTCTTC.

The sample holds a few counts of this clone. The chain links TRBV28 to TRBJ1-6; 7 nucleotides align to TRBD1. The CDR3 length is 16 residues. Germline V gene lookup returns CDR1 MDHEN and CDR2 SYDVKM. J gave up 2 bases and V 5 bases, and 6 bases lay outside the gene matches. The CDR3, as DNA: TGTGCCAGCAGTATAGGGACAGCGCCCTATAATTCACCCCTCCACTTT. Translated, it gives CASSIGTAPYNSPLHF. Together with reference TRBV28 and TRBJ1-6, the CDR3 gives the full variable domain: DVKVTQSSRYLVKRTGEKVFLECVQDMDHENMFWYRQDPGLGLRLIYFSYDVKMKEKGDIPEGYSVSREKKERFSLILESASTNQTSMYLCASSIGTAPYNSPLHFGNGTRLTVT.